These 26 T cell receptor beta chains came from one sample sequenced in a study of T-cell memory formation after mild COVID-19. TCRdb processed the 5' RACE reads anew with MiXCR; each CDR3 protein has one entry. This table holds roughly 190,000 distinct CDR3 sequences, approximately 20% found once. Sequenced material: PBMCs or a T cell subset sorted from them (not recorded which). These receptors all stem from an adult woman who had mild COVID-19 (a few samples of this study predate the infection). Cell type and time point are not known.

This clonotype appeared a few times. V and J are TRBV24-1 and TRBJ2-1, with D possibly being TRBD2 (9 bases). V was pared by 1 base and J by 8 bases, with 23 bases between. Germline assignment: CDR1 KGHDR and CDR2 SFDVKD. The CDR3 is 18 residues long. The CDR3 spells CATSDFGTGGLALHEQFF. CDR3 nucleotides: TGTGCCACCAGTGATTTTGGGACAGGAGGACTAGCGCTTCATGAGCAGTTCTTC.

The chain is built from TRBV12-3 or TRBV12-4 and TRBJ1-1; 8 bases fit TRBD1. The CDR3 has 15 residues. The V gene end was trimmed by 3 bases and the J gene end by 1 base; junction bases not matched to a gene: 4. The CDR3 loop is CASSLRTGTNTEAFF. The CDR3 DNA follows: TGTGCCAGCAGTTTGCGGACAGGGACGAACACTGAAGCTTTCTTT.

This clonotype was recorded many times. V and J are TRBV3-1 and TRBJ2-7; tentative D call: TRBD1 (6 bases). The CDR3 contains 16 residues. Germline assignment: CDR1 LGHDT and CDR2 YNNKEL (reference sequence). Between the trimmed V and J ends, which lost 2 bases and 2 bases, there was a span of 16 bases. The CDR3 sequence: CASSQSHRTGPYEQYF. CDR3 DNA: TGTGCCAGCAGCCAATCTCACAGAACAGGGCCCTACGAGCAGTACTTC.

This clonotype appeared a few times. Here the CDR3 reads CASSPLPGPGEDEQFF. The CDR3 coding sequence is TGTGCCAGCTCACCACTCCCAGGACCGGGAGAGGATGAGCAGTTCTTC. The J gene is TRBJ2-1, the V gene TRBV18, with D possibly matching TRBD2 (6 bases). The CDR3 is 16 residues long. Germline-derived CDR1 and CDR2 are KGHSH and LQKENI. The V and J ends lost 1 base and 8 bases respectively, with 18 bases between them.

The chain's CDR3 is CSASPAGRAYEQYF. The CDR3 DNA sequence: TGCAGTGCTAGCCCAGCGGGGAGGGCCTACGAGCAGTACTTC. The V gene is TRBV20-1, the J gene TRBJ2-7; 7 positions agree with TRBD2. The CDR3 contains 14 residues. The J segment lost 2 bases and the V segment lost 3 bases, leaving 7 bases of the junction unmatched. CDR1 is DFQATT, CDR2 SNEGSKA, per germline (reference sequence).

This sequence joins TRBV6-2 or TRBV6-3 and TRBJ2-1; 9 bases align to TRBD2. Germline V lookup: CDR1 MNHEY, CDR2 SVGEGT. This CDR3 region has 15 residues. The J segment lost 16 bases and the V segment lost 7 bases, leaving 20 bases of the junction unmatched. CDR3 protein: CASTITPTRAGGIFF. CDR3 nucleotide sequence: TGTGCCAGCACCATTACCCCCACTAGAGCGGGAGGTATATTCTTC.

The chain recombines TRBV29-1 with TRBJ2-2, with 7 bases lining up with TRBD1. Germline assignment: CDR1 SQVTM and CDR2 ANQGSEA. This CDR3 is 13 amino acids long. The V segment lost 3 bases and the J segment 5 bases; nucleotides outside the gene matches: 3. The CDR3 loop is CSVEGQRTGELFF. CDR3 nucleotides: TGCAGCGTTGAGGGACAGCGGACCGGGGAGCTGTTTTTT.

This clonotype was observed a few times. V gene TRBV12-3 or TRBV12-4 combines with J gene TRBJ2-5, with D perhaps TRBD1 (5 bases). V lost 3 bases and J 6 bases, leaving 11 bases between the germline ends. The CDR3 length is 13 residues. CDR3 sequence reads: CASSFRVEKTQYF. In DNA, the CDR3 is TGTGCCAGCAGTTTCAGGGTGGAAAAGACCCAGTACTTC.

The genes are TRBV14 and TRBJ1-1; D is uncertain. V lost 0 bases, J lost 5 bases, and 7 bases lay in between. The CDR3 has 13 amino acids. The germline gives CDR1 SGHDN, CDR2 FVKESK. CDR3 in DNA: TGTGCCAGCAGCCAAGATCACTATACTGAAGCTTTCTTT. The encoded protein is CASSQDHYTEAFF. The full variable domain, with the rest looked up from reference TRBV14 and TRBJ1-1, is EAGVTQFPSHSVIEKGQTVTLRCDPISGHDNLYWYRRVMGKEIKFLLHFVKESKQDESGMPNNRFLAERTGGTYSTLKVQPAELEDSGVYFCASSQDHYTEAFFGQGTRLTVV.

This rearrangement joins TRBV20-1 to TRBJ2-7; perhaps TRBD2 as D (5 bases). The CDR3 consists of 14 residues. Germline V gene sequence: CDR1 DFQATT, CDR2 SNEGSKA (reference sequence). V was pared by 5 bases and J by 5 bases, with 19 bases between. This CDR3 is CSAQTPGMSNEQYF. In DNA form, the CDR3 reads TGCAGTGCTCAGACCCCGGGGATGAGCAACGAGCAGTACTTC.

This clonotype occurred many times. CDR3 DNA: TGCGCCAGCAGCTTGGGCCACAGGGACCGTAAAGCAGATACGCAGTATTTT. Amino acids: CASSLGHRDRKADTQYF. This chain joins TRBV5-1 and TRBJ2-3; D might be TRBD1 (6 bases). Germline V gene lookup returns CDR1 SGHRS and CDR2 YFSETQ. Trimming cost V 0 bases and J 4 bases, with 18 bases left between them. The CDR3 has 17 residues. Full variable domain (outside the CDR3, taken from reference TRBV5-1 and TRBJ2-3): KAGVTQTPRYLIKTRGQQVTLSCSPISGHRSVSWYQQTPGQGLQFLFEYFSETQRNKGNFPGRFSGRQFSNSRSEMNVSTLELGDSALYLCASSLGHRDRKADTQYFGPGTRLTVL.

The V and J genes are TRBV4-1 and TRBJ1-2, with unresolved D. The ends were cut back, 0 bases at V and 3 bases at J, with 11 bases in the middle. The germline V gene encodes CDR1 MGHRA and CDR2 YSYEKL. CDR3 size: 15 residues. CDR3 sequence: CASSQDFPTYYGYTF. CDR3 nucleotides: TGCGCCAGCAGCCAAGATTTCCCAACTTACTATGGCTACACCTTC.

J is TRBJ2-3 and V is TRBV10-3; D is unclear. This CDR3 region has 12 residues. V dropped 11 bases and J dropped 4 bases, with 13 bases sitting between them. Germline loops: CDR1 ENHRY, CDR2 SYGVKD. The CDR3 reads CAAKSGSDTQYF. CDR3 in DNA: TGTGCCGCCAAGTCGGGTTCAGATACGCAGTATTTT.

This clonotype was detected only a few times. The J gene is TRBJ2-2, the V gene TRBV7-3; TRBD2 matches at 7 bases. After removal of 2 bases from V and 5 bases from J, the junction contained 2 bases not matched to a gene. Germline V gene sequence: CDR1 SGHTA, CDR2 FQGTGA. The CDR3 contains 14 residues. CDR3 protein: CASSLLGGTGELFF. Here the CDR3 DNA reads TGTGCCAGCAGCTTATTGGGGGGGACCGGGGAGCTGTTTTTT.

This clonotype was counted many times. The J gene is TRBJ2-2, the V gene TRBV9; 7 bases line up with TRBD2. The germline V gene encodes CDR1 SGDLS and CDR2 YYNGEE. V lost 1 base, J lost 5 bases, and 11 bases stayed unmatched. The CDR3 contains 17 residues. The CDR3 sequence: CASSVSLGAAGTGELFF. The CDR3 nucleotides read TGTGCCAGCAGCGTATCCCTTGGTGCAGCGGGAACCGGGGAGCTGTTTTTT. The complete variable domain, with remaining parts taken from reference TRBV9 and TRBJ2-2, reads DSGVTQTPKHLITATGQRVTLRCSPRSGDLSVYWYQQSLDQGLQFLIQYYNGEERAKGNILERFSAQQFPDLHSELNLSSLELGDSALYFCASSVSLGAAGTGELFFGEGSRLTVL.

V gene TRBV29-1 combines with J gene TRBJ1-2; possible D gene TRBD1, 5 bases. The CDR3 loop spans 11 amino acids. Germline CDR1 is SQVTM and CDR2 is ANQGSEA. V lost 3 bases, J lost 4 bases, and 6 bases lay in between. CDR3 protein: CSVEGGYGYTF. The CDR3 DNA reads TGCAGCGTTGAGGGGGGCTATGGCTACACCTTC.

The V gene is TRBV7-7, the J gene TRBJ2-7; D is undetermined. CDR1 and CDR2 (germline): SSHAT, FNYEAQ (reference sequence). The CDR3 spans 15 residues. Trimming removed 1 base at V and 2 bases at J, with 12 bases between. CDR3 residues: CASSLVVDTTYEQYF. In DNA, the CDR3 is TGTGCCAGCAGCTTAGTGGTCGACACAACCTACGAGCAGTACTTC.

The gene calls are TRBV14 and TRBJ2-2; possibly TRBD2 for D (5 bases). Per the germline V gene, CDR1 is SGHDN and CDR2 is FVKESK. CDR3 length: 13 amino acids. V shed 3 bases and J shed 7 bases, with 9 bases lying between them. The CDR3 loop reads CASSHYGIGELFF. The DNA for the CDR3 is TGTGCCAGCAGCCATTACGGGATCGGGGAGCTGTTTTTT. Supplemented by reference TRBV14 and TRBJ2-2, the full variable domain reads EAGVTQFPSHSVIEKGQTVTLRCDPISGHDNLYWYRRVMGKEIKFLLHFVKESKQDESGMPNNRFLAERTGGTYSTLKVQPAELEDSGVYFCASSHYGIGELFFGEGSRLTVL.

The V and J genes are TRBV5-6 and TRBJ2-4, with no clear D. Germline assignment: CDR1 SGHDT and CDR2 YYEEEE. The V end was cut by 6 bases, the J end by 8 bases, with 15 bases between. CDR3 length: 13 amino acids. For the CDR3, the DNA is TGTGCCAGCACAACCCGGCCTTTGGACATTCAGTACTTC. The encoded protein is CASTTRPLDIQYF. Full variable domain (outside the CDR3, taken from reference TRBV5-6 and TRBJ2-4): DAGVTQSPTHLIKTRGQQVTLRCSPKSGHDTVSWYQQALGQGPQFIFQYYEEEERQRGNFPDRFSGHQFPNYSSELNVNALLLGDSALYLCASTTRPLDIQYFGAGTRLSVL.

Turning to this clonotype: Since a much larger clone is just one base distant, this may be a read error. The chain recombines TRBV24-1 with TRBJ2-4; the D is unclear. This CDR3 region has 13 residues. Per the germline V gene, CDR1 is KGHDR and CDR2 is SFDVKD. The CDR3 sequence: CSTSDQTVNIQYF. CDR3 in DNA: TGTTCCACCAGTGACCAGACGGTAAACATTCAGTACTTC.

This clonotype showed up many times. The chain is built from TRBV7-8 and TRBJ2-1; 8 bases agree with TRBD2. Germline V lookup: CDR1 SGHVS, CDR2 FQNEAQ. CDR3 length: 15 amino acids. V lost 5 bases and J lost 8; bases outside the gene matches: 11. Here the CDR3 reads CASSPAGTRRDEQFF. The CDR3 DNA reads TGTGCCAGCAGCCCAGCGGGGACTAGAAGAGATGAGCAGTTCTTC.

Only a few counts were recorded for this clonotype. The CDR3 sequence: CASSQGGGTRPTGELFF. DNA for the CDR3: TGTGCCAGCAGCCAAGGGGGGGGGACTAGACCCACCGGGGAGCTGTTTTTT. The chain is built from TRBV4-2 and TRBJ2-2, with 8 bases fitting TRBD2. CDR1 is LGHNA and CDR2 is YNFKEQ in the germline V gene. V trimming: 1 base; J trimming: 4 bases; junction bases outside the gene matches: 8. This CDR3 is built from 17 residues.

This clonotype occurred a few times. This chain links TRBV4-2 with TRBJ1-1; 7 bases match TRBD1. The germline V gene has CDR1 LGHNA and CDR2 YNFKEQ. The length of the CDR3 is 15 residues. Germline trimming cut 3 bases from V and 0 bases from J; bases unmatched to any gene: 4. Here the CDR3 reads CASSQSGTVNTEAFF. CDR3 DNA: TGTGCCAGCAGCCAGTCCGGGACAGTGAACACTGAAGCTTTCTTT.

The gene calls are TRBV3-1 and TRBJ2-5; 8 bases fit TRBD2. The CDR3 totals 16 residues. Trimming took 1 base from V and 3 from J; bases not matched to a gene: 7. In germline, CDR1 is LGHDT, CDR2 YNNKEL (reference sequence). The CDR3, as DNA: TGTGCCAGCAGCCAAGCGGGCGGGGGGCCCGAAGAGACCCAGTACTTC. Protein product: CASSQAGGGPEETQYF.

V is TRBV4-1 and J is TRBJ1-3, with a possible D match to TRBD1 (5 bases). This CDR3 has 14 residues. Germline V gene sequence: CDR1 MGHRA, CDR2 YSYEKL. V lost 4 bases to trimming and J lost 2 bases, with 9 bases between them. CDR3: CASSPGLAGNTIYF. CDR3 sequence (DNA): TGCGCCAGCAGCCCGGGACTGGCTGGAAACACCATATATTTT.

This clonotype was observed a handful of times. The chain carries TRBV29-1 and TRBJ2-1; unclear D gene. The CDR3 runs 15 residues. Trimming cost V 3 bases and J 0 bases, with 12 bases left between them. Per the germline V gene, CDR1 is SQVTM and CDR2 is ANQGSEA. The CDR3 loop reads CSVEMVPSSYNEQFF. The CDR3 nucleotides read TGCAGCGTTGAGATGGTCCCGAGCTCCTACAATGAGCAGTTCTTC.